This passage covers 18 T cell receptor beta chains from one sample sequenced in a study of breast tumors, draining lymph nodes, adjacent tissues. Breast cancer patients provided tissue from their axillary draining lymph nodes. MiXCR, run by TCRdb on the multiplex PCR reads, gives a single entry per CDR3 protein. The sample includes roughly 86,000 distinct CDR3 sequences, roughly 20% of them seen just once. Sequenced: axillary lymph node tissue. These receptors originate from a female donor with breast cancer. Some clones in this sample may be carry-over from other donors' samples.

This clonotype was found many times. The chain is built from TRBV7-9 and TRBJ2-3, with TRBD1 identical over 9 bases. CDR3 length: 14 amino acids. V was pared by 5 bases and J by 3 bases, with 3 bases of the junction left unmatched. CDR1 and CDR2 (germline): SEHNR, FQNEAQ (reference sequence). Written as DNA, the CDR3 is TGTGCCAGCAGCATAGGGACAGGGACAGATACGCAGTATTTT. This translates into CASSIGTGTDTQYF.

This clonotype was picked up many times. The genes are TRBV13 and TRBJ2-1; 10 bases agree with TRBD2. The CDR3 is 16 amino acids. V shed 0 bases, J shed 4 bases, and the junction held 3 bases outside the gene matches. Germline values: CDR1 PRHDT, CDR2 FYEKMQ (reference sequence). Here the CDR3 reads CASSLGLAGEYNEQFF. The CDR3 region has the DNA TGTGCCAGCAGCTTAGGCCTAGCGGGAGAGTACAATGAGCAGTTCTTC.

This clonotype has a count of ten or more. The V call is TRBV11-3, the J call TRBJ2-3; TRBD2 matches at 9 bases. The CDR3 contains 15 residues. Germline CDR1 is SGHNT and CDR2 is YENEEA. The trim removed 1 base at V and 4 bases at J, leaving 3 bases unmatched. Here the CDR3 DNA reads TGTGCCAGCAGCTTAGGCGGGAGGGCCCCAGATACGCAGTATTTT. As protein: CASSLGGRAPDTQYF.

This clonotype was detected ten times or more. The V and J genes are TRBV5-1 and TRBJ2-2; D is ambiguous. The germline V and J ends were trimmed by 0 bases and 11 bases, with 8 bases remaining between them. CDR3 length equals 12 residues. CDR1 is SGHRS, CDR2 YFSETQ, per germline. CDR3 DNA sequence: TGCGCCAGCAGCTTGGCCGGAAACGAGCTGTTTTTT. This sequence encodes CASSLAGNELFF.

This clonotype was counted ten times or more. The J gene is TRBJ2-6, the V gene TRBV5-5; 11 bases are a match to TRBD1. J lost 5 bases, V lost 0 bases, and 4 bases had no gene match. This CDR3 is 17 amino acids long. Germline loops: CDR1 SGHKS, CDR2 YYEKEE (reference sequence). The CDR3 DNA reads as TGTGCCAGCAGCTTGGGGACAGGGGGCATCAGGGCCAACGTCCTGACTTTC. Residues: CASSLGTGGIRANVLTF. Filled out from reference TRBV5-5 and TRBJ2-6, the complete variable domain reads DAGVTQSPTHLIKTRGQQVTLRCSPISGHKSVSWYQQVLGQGPQFIFQYYEKEERGRGNFPDRFSARQFPNYSSELNVNALLLGDSALYLCASSLGTGGIRANVLTFGAGSRLTVL.

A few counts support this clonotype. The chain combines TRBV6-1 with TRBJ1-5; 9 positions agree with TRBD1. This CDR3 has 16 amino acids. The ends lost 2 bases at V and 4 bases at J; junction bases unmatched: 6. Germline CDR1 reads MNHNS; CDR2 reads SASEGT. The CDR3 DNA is TGTGCCAGCAGTGAATGGGACAGGGTAGGGAATCAGCCCCAGCATTTT. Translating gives CASSEWDRVGNQPQHF.

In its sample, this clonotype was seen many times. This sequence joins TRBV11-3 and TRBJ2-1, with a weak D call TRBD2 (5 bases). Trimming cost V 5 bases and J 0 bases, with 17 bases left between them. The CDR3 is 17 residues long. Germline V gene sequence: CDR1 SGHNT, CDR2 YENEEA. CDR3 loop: CASSVLSEADSYNEQFF. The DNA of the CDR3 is TGTGCCAGCAGCGTCCTCTCGGAGGCGGACTCCTACAATGAGCAGTTCTTC.

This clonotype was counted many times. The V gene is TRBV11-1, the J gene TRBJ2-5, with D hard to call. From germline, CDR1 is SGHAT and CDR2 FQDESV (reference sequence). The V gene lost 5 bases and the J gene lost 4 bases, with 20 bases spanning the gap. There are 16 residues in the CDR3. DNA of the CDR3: TGTGCCAGCAGCGGAACGACACCAAACCTCGGAGAGACCCAGTACTTC. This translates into CASSGTTPNLGETQYF.

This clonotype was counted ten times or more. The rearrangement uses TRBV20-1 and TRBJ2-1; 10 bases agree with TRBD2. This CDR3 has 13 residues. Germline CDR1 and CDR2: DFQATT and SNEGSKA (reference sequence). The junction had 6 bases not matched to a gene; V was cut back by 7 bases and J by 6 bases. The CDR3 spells CSVSSGSANEQFF. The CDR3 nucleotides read TGCAGTGTCTCTAGCGGGAGCGCCAATGAGCAGTTCTTC.

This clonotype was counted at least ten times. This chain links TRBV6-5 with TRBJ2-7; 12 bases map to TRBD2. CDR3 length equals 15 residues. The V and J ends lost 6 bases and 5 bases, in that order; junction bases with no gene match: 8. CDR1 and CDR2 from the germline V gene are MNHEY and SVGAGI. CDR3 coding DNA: TGTGCCAGCAGGATAACTAGCGGGAGGCTCCACGAGCAGTACTTC. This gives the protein CASRITSGRLHEQYF.

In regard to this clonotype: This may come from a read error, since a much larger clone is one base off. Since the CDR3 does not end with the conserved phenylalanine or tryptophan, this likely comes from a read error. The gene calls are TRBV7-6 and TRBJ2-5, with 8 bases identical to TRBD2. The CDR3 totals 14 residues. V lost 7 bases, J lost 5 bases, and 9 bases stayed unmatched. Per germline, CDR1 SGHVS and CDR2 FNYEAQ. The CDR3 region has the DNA TGTGCCAGCACCCCGGGGGGGGCTGAGGAGACCCAGTACTAC. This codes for CASTPGGAEETQYY.

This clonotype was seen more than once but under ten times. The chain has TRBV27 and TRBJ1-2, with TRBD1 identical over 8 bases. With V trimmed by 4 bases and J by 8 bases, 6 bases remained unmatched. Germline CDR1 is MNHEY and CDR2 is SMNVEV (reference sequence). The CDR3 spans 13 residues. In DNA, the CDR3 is TGTGCCAGCAGTTCCTCAGGGGGCACGGGCTACACCTTC. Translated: CASSSSGGTGYTF.

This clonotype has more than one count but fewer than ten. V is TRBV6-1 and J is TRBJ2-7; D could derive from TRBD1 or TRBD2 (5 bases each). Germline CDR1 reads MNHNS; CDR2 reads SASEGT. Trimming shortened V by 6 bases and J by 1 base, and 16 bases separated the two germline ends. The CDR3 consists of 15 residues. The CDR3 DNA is TGTGCCAGCAGGTCCGGGGACCTGGGGTCCTACGAGCAGTACTTC. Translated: CASRSGDLGSYEQYF.

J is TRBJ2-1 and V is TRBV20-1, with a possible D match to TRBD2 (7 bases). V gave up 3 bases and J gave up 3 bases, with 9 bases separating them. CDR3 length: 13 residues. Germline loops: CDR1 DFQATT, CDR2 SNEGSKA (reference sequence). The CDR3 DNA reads TGCAGTGCTAGTAGGGGGGGCTACAATGAGCAGTTCTTC. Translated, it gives CSASRGGYNEQFF.

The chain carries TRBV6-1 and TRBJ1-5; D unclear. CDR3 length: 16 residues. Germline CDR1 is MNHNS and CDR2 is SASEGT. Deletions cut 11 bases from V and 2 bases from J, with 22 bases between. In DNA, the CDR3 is TGTGCCTGCACCAGGACGGCGAATAGCGGCAATCAGCCCCAGCATTTT. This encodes CACTRTANSGNQPQHF.

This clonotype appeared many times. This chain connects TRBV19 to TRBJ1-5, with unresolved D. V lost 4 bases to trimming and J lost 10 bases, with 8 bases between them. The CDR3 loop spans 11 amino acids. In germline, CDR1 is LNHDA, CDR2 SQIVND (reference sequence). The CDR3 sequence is CASSTSPPQHF. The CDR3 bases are TGTGCCAGTAGTACTTCCCCCCCCCAGCATTTT. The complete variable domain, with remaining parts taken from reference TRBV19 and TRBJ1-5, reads DGGITQSPKYLFRKEGQNVTLSCEQNLNHDAMYWYRQDPGQGLRLIYYSQIVNDFQKGDIAEGYSVSREKKESFPLTVTSAQKNPTAFYLCASSTSPPQHFGDGTRLSIL.

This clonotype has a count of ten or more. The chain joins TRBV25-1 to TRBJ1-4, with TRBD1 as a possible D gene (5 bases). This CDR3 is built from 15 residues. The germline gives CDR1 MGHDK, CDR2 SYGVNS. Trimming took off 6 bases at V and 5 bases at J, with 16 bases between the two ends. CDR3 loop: CASRPTGAHNEKLFF. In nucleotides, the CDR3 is TGTGCCAGCAGGCCCACTGGGGCCCACAATGAAAAACTGTTTTTT.

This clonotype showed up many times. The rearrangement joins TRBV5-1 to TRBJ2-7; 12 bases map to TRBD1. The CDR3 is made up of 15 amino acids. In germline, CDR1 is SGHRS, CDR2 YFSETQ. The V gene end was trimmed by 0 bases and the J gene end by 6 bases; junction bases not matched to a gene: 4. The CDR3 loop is CASSLVGQGAGEQYF. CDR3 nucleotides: TGCGCCAGCAGCTTGGTGGGACAGGGGGCTGGCGAGCAGTACTTC.